Listed below are T cell receptor beta chains from one sample, sequenced in a study of blood T cell repertoires in COVID-19. This table comes from immunoSEQ multiplex PCR, and its TCRdb copy is limited to in-frame clones, with some not included. The sample lists around 200,000 clones, around 85% occurring once. Sequencing input: peripheral blood. The receptors come from a man aged 60 to 69 with acute or convalescent COVID-19. Each CDR3 is given with its conserved first and last residue. Fields, in order: clone size, V gene, J gene, D gene, CDR3 DNA, CDR3 protein. The D gene is left open where the match is weak. A clone size is listed for some rows: how often the clone was seen (once, few, many), or a class if it is expanded.

NA	TRBV3-1/TRBV3-2	TRBJ2-5	TRBD2	TGTGCCAGCAGCCCCCGTAGCGGGAGTTGGGAAGAGACCCAGTACTTC	CASSPRSGSWEETQYF
NA	TRBV7-2	TRBJ1-3	NA	TGTGCCAGCAGCTTAGACTCAGGGGTTCCTGGAAACACCATATATTTT	CASSLDSGVPGNTIYF
NA	TRBV28	TRBJ2-1	TRBD2	TGTGCCAGCAGTTCGGGACTAGCGGGAGGGAGGGGCTACAATGAACAGTTCTTC	CASSSGLAGGRGYNEQFF
NA	TRBV7-2	TRBJ2-3	NA	TGTGCCAGCACCGACCGTCTCCAAACAGGGACAGATACGCAGTATTTT	CASTDRLQTGTDTQYF
NA	TRBV12-5	TRBJ2-1	TRBD2	TGTGCTAGTGGCCCTCCCACTAGCGGGAGGGCCAATGAGCAGTTCTTC	CASGPPTSGRANEQFF
NA	TRBV25-1	TRBJ2-3	TRBD2	TGTGCCAGCAGTGGGGGTAGCGGGAGACCCAGCACAGATACGCAGTATTTT	CASSGGSGRPSTDTQYF
few	TRBV28	TRBJ1-1	NA	TGTGCCAGCAGTTCCCCCGACAGGCCGCACACTGAAGCTTTCTTT	CASSSPDRPHTEAFF
NA	TRBV28	TRBJ1-3	NA	TGTGCCAGCAGTACGGGGGGAAACACCATATATTTT	CASSTGGNTIYF
once	TRBV3-1/TRBV3-2	TRBJ1-4	TRBD1	TGTGCCAGCAGCCAGAGTATGACAGGGGCGGGTGAAAAACTGTTTTTT	CASSQSMTGAGEKLFF
NA	TRBV7-2	TRBJ2-1	TRBD2	TGTGCCAGCAGCTTAGTTGGGACTAGTAGTCGCTACAATGAGCAGTTCTTC	CASSLVGTSSRYNEQFF
NA	TRBV9	TRBJ2-1	TRBD2	TGTGCCAGCAGCGTAGGCGGGGACTACAGATACAATGAGCAGTTCTTC	CASSVGGDYRYNEQFF
NA	TRBV5-1	TRBJ2-1	TRBD2	TGCGCCAGCAGCTTGGGTCTAGCGGGAGTCGATGAGCAGTTCTTC	CASSLGLAGVDEQFF
NA	TRBV7-9	TRBJ2-2	TRBD2	TGTGCGATCAGGGTTAATAGCGGGACCGGGGAGCTGTTTTTT	CAIRVNSGTGELFF
NA	TRBV28	TRBJ2-3	TRBD2	TGTGCCAGCGGGGCTAGCGGGATAGATACGCAGTATTTT	CASGASGIDTQYF
NA	TRBV6-1	TRBJ1-1	TRBD1	TGTGCCAGCAGTGAAGCCCCGGGACAGTTGGTTGGAGCTTTCTTT	CASSEAPGQLVGAFF
once	TRBV7-9	TRBJ2-3	NA	TGTGCCAGCAGCTTAGTTTCCGGCGGGCCGACTAGGGATACGCAGTATTTT	CASSLVSGGPTRDTQYF
NA	TRBV12-3/TRBV12-4	TRBJ2-7	NA	TGTGCCAGCAGTTTGCGGGTATACGAGCAGTACTTC	CASSLRVYEQYF
NA	TRBV4-1	TRBJ2-1	TRBD2	TGCGCCAGCAGCCAGTTGGCTAGCGGGATGTCGTACAATGAGCAGTTCTTC	CASSQLASGMSYNEQFF
NA	TRBV27	TRBJ1-2	TRBD1	TGTGCCAGCAGTTCCGACAGGGTTGGCGAGGGCTACACCTTC	CASSSDRVGEGYTF
once	TRBV7-9	TRBJ1-6	TRBD1	TGTGCCAGCAGCACAGGGGTAGGTTCACCCCTCCACTTT	CASSTGVGSPLHF
few	TRBV5-1	TRBJ2-4	NA	TGCGCCAGCAGCTTGGAGGCGGGAAACATTCAGTACTTC	CASSLEAGNIQYF
NA	TRBV5-8	TRBJ1-1	NA	TGTGCCAGCAGCTTGGGGGTTGACAGAATGAACACTGAAGCTTTCTTT	CASSLGVDRMNTEAFF
few	TRBV12-5	TRBJ2-1	TRBD2	TGTGCTAGTGGTTTGGCCGGGGGGGATGAGCAGTTCTTC	CASGLAGGDEQFF
NA	TRBV5-1	TRBJ2-7	TRBD1	TGCGCCAGCAGCGTATGGGACAGCTACGAGCAGTACTTC	CASSVWDSYEQYF
few	TRBV10-3	TRBJ2-7	NA	TGTGCCACAGGAGGGACTCCCGGCCATTACGAGCAGTACTTC	CATGGTPGHYEQYF
NA	TRBV6-5	TRBJ1-1	TRBD1	TGTGCCAGCAGTTACTCTGGGACAGGGCGGGCTTTCTTT	CASSYSGTGRAFF
NA	TRBV7-6	TRBJ2-1	NA	TGTGCCAGCAGCTTAGAGGCTAGGAGTAATGAGCAGTTCTTC	CASSLEARSNEQFF